In this sample, the clone carrying this TCR beta chain turned up many times. The antigen is undetermined. TCRdb fed the reads into MiXCR, producing one record per CDR3 protein. The data contain approximately 260,000 distinct CDR3 sequences, 22% of them singletons. The data belong to a study of T cell repertoires in cytomegalovirus infection. The length of the CDR3 is 12 residues. The germline V and J ends were trimmed by 5 bases and 8 bases, with 10 bases remaining between them. V is TRBV12-3 or TRBV12-4 and J is TRBJ2-1, with D tentatively TRBD1 (5 bases). Sample: cultured PBMCs, taken from culture after CMV antigen stimulation. The sequence came from a human donor in good health (CMV status not recorded). Some clones in this sample may be carry-over from other donors' samples. The CDR3 sequence: CASSQGFDEQFF. CDR3 bases: TGTGCCAGCAGTCAGGGTTTCGATGAGCAGTTCTTC.